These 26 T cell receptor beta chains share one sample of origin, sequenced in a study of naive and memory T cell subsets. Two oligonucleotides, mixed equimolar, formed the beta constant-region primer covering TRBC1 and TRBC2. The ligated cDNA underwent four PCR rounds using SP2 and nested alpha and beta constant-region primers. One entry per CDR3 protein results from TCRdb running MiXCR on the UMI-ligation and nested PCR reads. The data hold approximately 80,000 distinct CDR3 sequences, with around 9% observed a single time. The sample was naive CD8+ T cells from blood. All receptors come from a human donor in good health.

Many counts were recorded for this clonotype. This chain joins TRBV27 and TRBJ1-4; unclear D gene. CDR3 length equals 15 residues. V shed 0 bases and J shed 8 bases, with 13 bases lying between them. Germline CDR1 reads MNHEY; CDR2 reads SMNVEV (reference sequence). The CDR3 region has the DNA TGTGCCAGCAGTTTATCCCCGGGAGTGGGCGAAAAACTGTTTTTT. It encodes CASSLSPGVGEKLFF.

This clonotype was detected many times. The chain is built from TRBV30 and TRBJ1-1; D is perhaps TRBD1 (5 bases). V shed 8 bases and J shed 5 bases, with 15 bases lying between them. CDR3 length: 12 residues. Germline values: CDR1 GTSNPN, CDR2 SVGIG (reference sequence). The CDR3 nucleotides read TGTGCCAGCGATGACAGATCAACTGAAGCTTTCTTT. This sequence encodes CASDDRSTEAFF.

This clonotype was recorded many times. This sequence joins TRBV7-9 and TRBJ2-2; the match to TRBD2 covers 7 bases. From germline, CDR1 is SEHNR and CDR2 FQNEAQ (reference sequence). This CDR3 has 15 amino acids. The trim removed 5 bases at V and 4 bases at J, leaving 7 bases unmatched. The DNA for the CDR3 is TGTGCCAGCAGCGCCGGACTAGGACGCACCGGGGAGCTGTTTTTT. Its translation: CASSAGLGRTGELFF.

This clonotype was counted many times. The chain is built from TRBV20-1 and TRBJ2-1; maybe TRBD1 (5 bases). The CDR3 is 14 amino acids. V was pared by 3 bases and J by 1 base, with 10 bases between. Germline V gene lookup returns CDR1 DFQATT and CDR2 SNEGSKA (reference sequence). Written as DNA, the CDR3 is TGCAGTGCTAGCGGAGCAGGGTCCTACAATGAGCAGTTCTTC. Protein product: CSASGAGSYNEQFF.

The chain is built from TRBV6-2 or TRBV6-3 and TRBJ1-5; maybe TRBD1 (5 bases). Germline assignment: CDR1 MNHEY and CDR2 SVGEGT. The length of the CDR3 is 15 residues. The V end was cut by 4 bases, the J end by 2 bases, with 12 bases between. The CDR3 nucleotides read TGTGCCAGCAGTTCGTACGGGACGCGCAATCAGCCCCAGCATTTT. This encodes CASSSYGTRNQPQHF.

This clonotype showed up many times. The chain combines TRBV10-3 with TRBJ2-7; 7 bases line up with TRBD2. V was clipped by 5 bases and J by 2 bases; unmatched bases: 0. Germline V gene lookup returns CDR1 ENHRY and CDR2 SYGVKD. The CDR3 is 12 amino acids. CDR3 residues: CAISLAAYEQYF. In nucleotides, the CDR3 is TGTGCCATCAGTCTAGCGGCCTACGAGCAGTACTTC.

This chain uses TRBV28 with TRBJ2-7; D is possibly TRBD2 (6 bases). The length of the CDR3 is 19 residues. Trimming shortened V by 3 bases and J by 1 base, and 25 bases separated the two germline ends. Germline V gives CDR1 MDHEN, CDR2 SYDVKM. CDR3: CASSLGLGDSGLASYEQYF. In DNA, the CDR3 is TGTGCCAGCAGTTTGGGCCTTGGTGATAGCGGTCTAGCTTCCTACGAGCAGTACTTC.

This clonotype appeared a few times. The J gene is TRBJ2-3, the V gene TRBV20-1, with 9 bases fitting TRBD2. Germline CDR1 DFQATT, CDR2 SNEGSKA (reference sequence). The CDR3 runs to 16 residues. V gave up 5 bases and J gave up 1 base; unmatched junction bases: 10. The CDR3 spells CSAAPLEREGTDTQYF. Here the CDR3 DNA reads TGCAGTGCTGCCCCCTTGGAGCGGGAGGGCACAGATACGCAGTATTTT.

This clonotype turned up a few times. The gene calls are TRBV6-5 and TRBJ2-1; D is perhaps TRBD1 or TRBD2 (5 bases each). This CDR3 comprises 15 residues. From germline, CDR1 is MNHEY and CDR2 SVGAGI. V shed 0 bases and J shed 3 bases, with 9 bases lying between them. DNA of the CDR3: TGTGCCAGCAGTTACTCGAAGGGGAGCTACAATGAGCAGTTCTTC. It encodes CASSYSKGSYNEQFF.

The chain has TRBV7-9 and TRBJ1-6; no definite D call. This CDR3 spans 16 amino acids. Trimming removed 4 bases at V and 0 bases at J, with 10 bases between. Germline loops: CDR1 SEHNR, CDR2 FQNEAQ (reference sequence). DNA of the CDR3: TGTGCCAGCAGCTCGACCGAGAGCTCCTATAATTCACCCCTCCACTTT. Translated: CASSSTESSYNSPLHF.

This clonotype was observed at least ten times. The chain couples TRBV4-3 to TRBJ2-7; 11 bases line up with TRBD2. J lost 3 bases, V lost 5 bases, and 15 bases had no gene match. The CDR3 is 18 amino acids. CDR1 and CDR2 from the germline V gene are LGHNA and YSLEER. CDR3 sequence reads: CASSAGPAGTSGLYEQYF. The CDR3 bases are TGCGCCAGCAGCGCGGGACCTGCCGGGACTAGCGGTCTCTACGAGCAGTACTTC.

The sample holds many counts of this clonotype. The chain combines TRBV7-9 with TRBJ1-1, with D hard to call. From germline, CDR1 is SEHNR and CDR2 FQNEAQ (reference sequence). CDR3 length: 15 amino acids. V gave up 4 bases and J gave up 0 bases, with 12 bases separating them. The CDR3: CASSYLRGMNTEAFF. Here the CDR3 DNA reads TGTGCCAGCAGCTATCTGCGGGGTATGAACACTGAAGCTTTCTTT.

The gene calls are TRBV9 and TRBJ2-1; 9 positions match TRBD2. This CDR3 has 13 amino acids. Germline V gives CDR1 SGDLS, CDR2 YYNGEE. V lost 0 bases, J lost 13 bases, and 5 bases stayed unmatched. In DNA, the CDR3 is TGTGCCAGCAGCGTAGAGTGGCGGGAGGGCCAGTTCTTC. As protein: CASSVEWREGQFF.

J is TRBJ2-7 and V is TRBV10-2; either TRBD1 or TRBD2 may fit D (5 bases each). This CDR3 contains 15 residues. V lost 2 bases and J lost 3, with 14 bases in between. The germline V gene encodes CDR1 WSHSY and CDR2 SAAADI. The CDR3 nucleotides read TGCGCCAGCAGTGAGAGCCGGGGCTCCGACTACGAGCAGTACTTC. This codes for CASSESRGSDYEQYF.

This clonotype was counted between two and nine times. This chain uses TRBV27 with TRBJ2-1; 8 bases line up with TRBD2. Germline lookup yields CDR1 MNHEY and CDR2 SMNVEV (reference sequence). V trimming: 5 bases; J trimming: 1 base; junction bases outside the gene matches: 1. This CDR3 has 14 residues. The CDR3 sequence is CASSSGSSYNEQFF. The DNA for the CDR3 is TGTGCCAGCAGTAGCGGGAGTTCCTACAATGAGCAGTTCTTC.

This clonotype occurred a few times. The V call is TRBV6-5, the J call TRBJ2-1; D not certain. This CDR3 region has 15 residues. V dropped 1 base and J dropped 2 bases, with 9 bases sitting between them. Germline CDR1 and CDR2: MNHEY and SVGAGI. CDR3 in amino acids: CASSYYGYTYNEQFF. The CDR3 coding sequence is TGTGCCAGCAGTTACTACGGTTATACCTACAATGAGCAGTTCTTC.

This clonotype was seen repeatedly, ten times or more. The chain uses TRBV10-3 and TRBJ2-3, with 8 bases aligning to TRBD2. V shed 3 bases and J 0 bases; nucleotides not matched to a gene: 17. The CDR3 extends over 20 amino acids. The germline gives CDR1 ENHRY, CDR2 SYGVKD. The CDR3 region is CAISESYGNLAGISTDTQYF. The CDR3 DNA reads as TGTGCCATCAGTGAAAGTTATGGAAATTTAGCGGGAATCAGCACAGATACGCAGTATTTT.

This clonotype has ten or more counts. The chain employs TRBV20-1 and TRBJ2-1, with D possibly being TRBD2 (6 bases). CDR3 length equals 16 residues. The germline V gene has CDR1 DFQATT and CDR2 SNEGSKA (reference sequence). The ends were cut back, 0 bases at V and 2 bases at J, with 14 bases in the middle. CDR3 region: CSARDYLAPTYNEQFF. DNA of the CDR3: TGCAGTGCTAGAGATTATCTAGCGCCGACCTACAATGAGCAGTTCTTC.

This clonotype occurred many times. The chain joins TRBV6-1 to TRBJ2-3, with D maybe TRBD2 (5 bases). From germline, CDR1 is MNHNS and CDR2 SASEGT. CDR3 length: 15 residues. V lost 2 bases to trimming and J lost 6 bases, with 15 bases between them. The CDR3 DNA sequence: TGTGCCAGCAGTGAAAATAAGATAGTAGCGGATACGCAGTATTTT. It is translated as CASSENKIVADTQYF.

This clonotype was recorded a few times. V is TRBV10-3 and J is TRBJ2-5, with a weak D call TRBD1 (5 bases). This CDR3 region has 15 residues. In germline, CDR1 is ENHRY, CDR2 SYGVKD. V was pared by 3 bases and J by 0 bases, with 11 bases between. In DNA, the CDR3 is TGTGCCATCAGTGACCTGGGGCAGAACCAAGAGACCCAGTACTTC. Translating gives CAISDLGQNQETQYF.

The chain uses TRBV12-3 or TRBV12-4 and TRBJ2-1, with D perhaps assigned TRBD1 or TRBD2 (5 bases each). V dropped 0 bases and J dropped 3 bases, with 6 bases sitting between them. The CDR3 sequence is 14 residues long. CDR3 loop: CASSLAGDYNEQFF. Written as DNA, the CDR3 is TGTGCCAGCAGTTTAGCGGGGGACTACAATGAGCAGTTCTTC.

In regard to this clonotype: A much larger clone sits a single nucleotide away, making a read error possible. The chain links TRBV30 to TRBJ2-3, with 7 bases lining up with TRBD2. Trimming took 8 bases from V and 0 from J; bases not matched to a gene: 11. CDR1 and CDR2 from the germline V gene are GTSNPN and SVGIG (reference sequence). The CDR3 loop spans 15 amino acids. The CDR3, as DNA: TGTGCCAGTTCGGAAGGCGGGAGTAGCACAGATACGCAGTATTTT. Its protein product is CASSEGGSSTDTQYF.

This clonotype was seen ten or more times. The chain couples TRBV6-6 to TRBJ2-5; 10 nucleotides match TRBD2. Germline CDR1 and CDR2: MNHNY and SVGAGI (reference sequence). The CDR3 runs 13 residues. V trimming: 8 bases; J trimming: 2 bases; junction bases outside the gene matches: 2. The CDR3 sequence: CASGLAVQETQYF. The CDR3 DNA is TGTGCCAGCGGACTAGCGGTACAAGAGACCCAGTACTTC.

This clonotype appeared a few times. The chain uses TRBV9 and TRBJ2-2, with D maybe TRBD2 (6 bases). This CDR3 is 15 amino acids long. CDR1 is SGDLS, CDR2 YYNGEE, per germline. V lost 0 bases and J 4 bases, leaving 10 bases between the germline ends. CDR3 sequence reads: CASSVAGVGTGELFF. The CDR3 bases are TGTGCCAGCAGCGTAGCGGGAGTGGGCACCGGGGAGCTGTTTTTT. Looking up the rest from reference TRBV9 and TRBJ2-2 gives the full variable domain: DSGVTQTPKHLITATGQRVTLRCSPRSGDLSVYWYQQSLDQGLQFLIQYYNGEERAKGNILERFSAQQFPDLHSELNLSSLELGDSALYFCASSVAGVGTGELFFGEGSRLTVL.

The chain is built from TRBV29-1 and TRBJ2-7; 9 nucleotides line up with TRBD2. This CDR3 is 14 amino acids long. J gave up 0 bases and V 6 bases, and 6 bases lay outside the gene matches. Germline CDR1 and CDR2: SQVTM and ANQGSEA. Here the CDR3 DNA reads TGCAGCGTCGTTAGCGGGAGAAGCTCCTACGAGCAGTACTTC. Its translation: CSVVSGRSSYEQYF.

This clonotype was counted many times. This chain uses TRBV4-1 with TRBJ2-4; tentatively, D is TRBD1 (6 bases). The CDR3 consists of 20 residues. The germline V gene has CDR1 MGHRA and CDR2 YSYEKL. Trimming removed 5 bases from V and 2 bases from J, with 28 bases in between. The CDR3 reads CASSFRAAQGYEVSKNIQYF. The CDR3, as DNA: TGCGCCAGCAGCTTCCGAGCGGCACAGGGTTATGAAGTCTCCAAAAACATTCAGTACTTC.